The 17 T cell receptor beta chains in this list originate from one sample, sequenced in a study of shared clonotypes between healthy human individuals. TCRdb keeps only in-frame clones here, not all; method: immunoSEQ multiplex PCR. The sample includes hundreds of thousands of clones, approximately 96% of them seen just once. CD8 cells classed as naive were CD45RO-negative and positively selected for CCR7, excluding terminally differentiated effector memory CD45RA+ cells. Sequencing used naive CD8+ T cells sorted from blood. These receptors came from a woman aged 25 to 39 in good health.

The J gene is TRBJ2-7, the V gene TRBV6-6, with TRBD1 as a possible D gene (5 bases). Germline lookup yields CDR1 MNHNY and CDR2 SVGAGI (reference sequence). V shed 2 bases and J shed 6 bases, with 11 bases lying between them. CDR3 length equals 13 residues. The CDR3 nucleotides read TGTGCCAGCAGTTACGTAGACAGAGCCGAGCAGTACTTC. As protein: CASSYVDRAEQYF.

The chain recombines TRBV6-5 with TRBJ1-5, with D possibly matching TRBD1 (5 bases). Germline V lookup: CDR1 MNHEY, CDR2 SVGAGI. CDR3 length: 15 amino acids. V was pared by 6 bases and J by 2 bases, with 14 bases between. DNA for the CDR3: TGTGCCAGCAGAGCCTCGGGGGGTGGCAATCAGCCCCAGCATTTT. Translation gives CASRASGGGNQPQHF.

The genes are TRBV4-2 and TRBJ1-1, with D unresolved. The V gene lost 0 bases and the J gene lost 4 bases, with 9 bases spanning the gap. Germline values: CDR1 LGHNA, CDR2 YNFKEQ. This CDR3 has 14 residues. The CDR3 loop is CASSQDLEGTEAFF. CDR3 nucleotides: TGTGCCAGCAGCCAAGATTTGGAGGGCACTGAAGCTTTCTTT.

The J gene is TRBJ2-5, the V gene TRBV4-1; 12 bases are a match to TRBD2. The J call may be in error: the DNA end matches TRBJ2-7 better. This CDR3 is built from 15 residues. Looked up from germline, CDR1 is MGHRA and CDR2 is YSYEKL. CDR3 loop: CASSHLLAGGLEQYF. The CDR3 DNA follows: TGCGCCAGCAGCCACCTTCTAGCGGGAGGGCTCGAGCAGTACTTC.

The chain's CDR3 is CASSQVISRGFSEQYF. Written as DNA, the CDR3 is TGTGCCAGCAGCCAAGTGATTTCTAGGGGGTTTTCCGAGCAGTACTTC. The rearrangement uses TRBV7-6 and TRBJ2-7, with D perhaps TRBD1 (6 bases). The CDR3 covers 16 residues. V gave up 5 bases and J gave up 6 bases, with 23 bases separating them. The germline V gene encodes CDR1 SGHVS and CDR2 FNYEAQ.

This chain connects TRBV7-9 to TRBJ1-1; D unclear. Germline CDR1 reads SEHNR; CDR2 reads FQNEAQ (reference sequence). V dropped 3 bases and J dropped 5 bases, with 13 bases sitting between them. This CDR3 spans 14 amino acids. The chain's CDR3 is CASSFSPDSTEAFF. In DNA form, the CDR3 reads TGTGCCAGCAGCTTTTCCCCGGATTCTACTGAAGCTTTCTTT.

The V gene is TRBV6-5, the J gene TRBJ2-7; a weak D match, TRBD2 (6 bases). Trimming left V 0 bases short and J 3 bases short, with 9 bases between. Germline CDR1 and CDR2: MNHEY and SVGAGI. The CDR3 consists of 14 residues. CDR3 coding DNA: TGTGCCAGCAGTTACTCTCGGGAGTTCTACGAGCAGTACTTC. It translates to CASSYSREFYEQYF.

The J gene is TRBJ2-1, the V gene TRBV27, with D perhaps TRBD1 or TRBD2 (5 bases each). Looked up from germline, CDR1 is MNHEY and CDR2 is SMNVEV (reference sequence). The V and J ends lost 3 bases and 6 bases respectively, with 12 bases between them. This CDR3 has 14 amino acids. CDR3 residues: CASSFTGAVNEQFF. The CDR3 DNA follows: TGTGCCAGCAGTTTCACAGGAGCGGTCAATGAGCAGTTCTTC.

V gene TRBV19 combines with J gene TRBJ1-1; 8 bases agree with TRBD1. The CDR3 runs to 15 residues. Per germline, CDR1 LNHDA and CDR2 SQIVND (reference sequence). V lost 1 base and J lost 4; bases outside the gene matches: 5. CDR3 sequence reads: CASSIGTGRVTEAFF. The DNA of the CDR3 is TGTGCCAGTAGTATAGGGACAGGGAGAGTCACTGAAGCTTTCTTT.

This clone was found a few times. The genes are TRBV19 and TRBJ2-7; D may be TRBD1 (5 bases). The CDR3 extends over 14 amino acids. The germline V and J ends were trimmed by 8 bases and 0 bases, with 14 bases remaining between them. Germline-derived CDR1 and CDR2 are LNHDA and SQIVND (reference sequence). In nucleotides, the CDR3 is TGTGCCAGTTCCGACAGTTCCGGCTCCTACGAGCAGTACTTC. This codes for CASSDSSGSYEQYF.

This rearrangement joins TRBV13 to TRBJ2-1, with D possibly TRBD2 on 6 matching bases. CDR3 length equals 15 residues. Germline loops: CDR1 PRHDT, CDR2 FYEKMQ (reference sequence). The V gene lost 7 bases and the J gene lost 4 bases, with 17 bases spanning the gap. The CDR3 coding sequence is TGTGCCAGCACCCCCAACAGCGGGTCTTACAATGAGCAGTTCTTC. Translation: CASTPNSGSYNEQFF. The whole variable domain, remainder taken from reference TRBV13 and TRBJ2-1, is AAGVIQSPRHLIKEKRETATLKCYPIPRHDTVYWYQQGPGQDPQFLISFYEKMQSDKGSIPDRFSAQQFSDYHSELNMSSLELGDSALYFCASTPNSGSYNEQFFGPGTRLTVL.

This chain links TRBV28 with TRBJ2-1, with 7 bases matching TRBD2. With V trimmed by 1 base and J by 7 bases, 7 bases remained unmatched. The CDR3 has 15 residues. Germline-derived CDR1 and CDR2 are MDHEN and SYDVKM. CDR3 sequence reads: CASSLYGTTDNEQFF. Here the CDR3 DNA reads TGTGCCAGCAGTTTATATGGGACTACCGATAATGAGCAGTTCTTC.

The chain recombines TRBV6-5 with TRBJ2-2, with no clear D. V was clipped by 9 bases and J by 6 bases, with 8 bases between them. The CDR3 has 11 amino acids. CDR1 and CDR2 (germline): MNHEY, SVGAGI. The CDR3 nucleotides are TGTGCCAGTAGATGGGCCGGGGAGCTGTTTTTT. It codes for CASRWAGELFF.

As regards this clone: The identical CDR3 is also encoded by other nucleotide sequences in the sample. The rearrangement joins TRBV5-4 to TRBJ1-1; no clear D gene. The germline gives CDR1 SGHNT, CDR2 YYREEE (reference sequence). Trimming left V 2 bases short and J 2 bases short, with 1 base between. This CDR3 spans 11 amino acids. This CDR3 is CASSLNTEAFF. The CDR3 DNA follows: TGTGCCAGCAGCTTAAACACTGAAGCTTTCTTT.

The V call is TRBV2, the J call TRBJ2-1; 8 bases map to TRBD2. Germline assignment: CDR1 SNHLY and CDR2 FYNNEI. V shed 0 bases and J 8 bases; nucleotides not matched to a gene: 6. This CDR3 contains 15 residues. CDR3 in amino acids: CASSEATGGPYEQFF. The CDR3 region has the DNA TGTGCCAGCAGTGAAGCGACGGGAGGGCCCTATGAGCAGTTCTTC. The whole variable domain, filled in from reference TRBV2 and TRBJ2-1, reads EPEVTQTPSHQVTQMGQEVILRCVPISNHLYFYWYRQILGQKVEFLVSFYNNEISEKSEIFDDQFSVERPDGSNFTLKIRSTKLEDSAMYFCASSEATGGPYEQFFGPGTRLTVL.

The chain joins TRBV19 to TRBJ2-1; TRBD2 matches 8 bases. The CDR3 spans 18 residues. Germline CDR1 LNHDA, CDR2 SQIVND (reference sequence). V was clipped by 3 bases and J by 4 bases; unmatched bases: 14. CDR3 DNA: TGTGCCAGTAGTATGTCGGTGGCGGGAGGTGTTAGGTACAATGAGCAGTTCTTC. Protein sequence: CASSMSVAGGVRYNEQFF.

The CDR3 DNA sequence: TGCAGCGTAACACAGGGCTACGAGCAGTACTTC. Translated: CSVTQGYEQYF. The V call is TRBV29-1, the J call TRBJ2-7; D may be TRBD1 (6 bases). The germline gives CDR1 SQVTM, CDR2 ANQGSEA. Trimming left V 6 bases short and J 3 bases short, with 9 bases between. The length of the CDR3 is 11 residues.